The T cell receptor (beta chain) under discussion was sequenced for a study of blood T cell repertoires in COVID-19. Study summary: PBMCs, B-cell-depleted T cells, or T cells were the source of the cDNA or gDNA that made up the material.

In the source study's methods: For nucleated cells, counts were estimated from reference gene primer amplification. The protocol was immunoSEQ multiplex PCR, while the TCRdb copy is restricted to in-frame clones and leaves out a portion. The DNA was the basis for D and trimming; V, J and clone size are from that table. Of about 150,000 clones in the sample, approximately 85% were seen once. J gave up 1 base and V 5 bases, and 0 bases lay outside the gene matches. The CDR3 has 13 amino acids. The V and J genes are TRBV12-3 or TRBV12-4 and TRBJ2-3; 7 bases are shared with TRBD2. This clonotype was sampled from a man aged 55 to 70 with COVID-19, enrolled during active disease. Sequencing was carried out using peripheral blood. This CDR3 is CASSAGGTDTQYF. The CDR3 region has the DNA TGTGCCAGCAGTGCGGGAGGCACAGATACGCAGTATTTT.